Below, 31 T cell receptor beta chains from the same sample are listed, as sequenced in a study of blood T cell repertoires in COVID-19. Measured with immunoSEQ multiplex PCR; TCRdb has only the in-frame clones, and not every one. The table lists tens of thousands of clones, approximately 83% of them singletons. Sequenced sample: peripheral blood. The receptors here all came from a man aged 55 to 70 with acute or convalescent COVID-19.

The table lists this clone with a few counts. The V call is TRBV7-9, the J call TRBJ2-2, with 9 bases that match TRBD2. Germline assignment: CDR1 SEHNR and CDR2 FQNEAQ (reference sequence). The CDR3 contains 15 residues. Trimming at V came to 6 bases and at J to 5 bases, leaving 7 bases not matched to a gene. This CDR3 reads CASRRSGSRTGELFF. CDR3 DNA sequence: TGTGCCAGCAGACGTAGCGGGAGTCGGACCGGGGAGCTGTTTTTT.

This clone was recorded once. The chain joins TRBV7-9 to TRBJ2-1; maybe TRBD2 (6 bases). Germline CDR1 SEHNR, CDR2 FQNEAQ (reference sequence). V was cut by 4 bases and J by 3 bases, with 19 bases left in between. The CDR3 covers 17 residues. CDR3 nucleotide sequence: TGTGCCAGCAGCTCAATCCATAGCGGAGGAAACTACAATGAGCAGTTCTTC. As protein: CASSSIHSGGNYNEQFF.

The J gene is TRBJ2-7, the V gene TRBV6-5; TRBD1 agrees at 10 bases. Germline V gives CDR1 MNHEY, CDR2 SVGAGI. This CDR3 has 15 amino acids. V trimming: 5 bases; J trimming: 0 bases; junction bases outside the gene matches: 4. CDR3 in amino acids: CASSRTGGGSYEQYF. The CDR3 DNA sequence: TGTGCCAGCAGTAGGACAGGGGGTGGCTCCTACGAGCAGTACTTC.

V is TRBV25-1 and J is TRBJ1-3; a possible D gene is TRBD1 (6 bases). The CDR3 is made up of 17 amino acids. Germline CDR1 is MGHDK and CDR2 is SYGVNS. Trimming took off 7 bases at V and 1 base at J, with 20 bases between the two ends. This chain's CDR3 is CASTPGGQTFSGNTIYF. CDR3 nucleotides: TGTGCCAGCACCCCGGGGGGACAAACGTTTTCTGGAAACACCATATATTTT.

V and J are TRBV12-3 or TRBV12-4 and TRBJ1-2; the D gene is possibly TRBD1 (5 bases). Trimming left V 6 bases short and J 8 bases short, with 13 bases between. CDR3 length: 12 amino acids. The CDR3 protein is CASRKDSEGYTF. The CDR3 DNA follows: TGTGCCAGCAGAAAAGACAGCGAAGGCTACACCTTC.

The chain is built from TRBV11-3 and TRBJ2-1; TRBD2 agrees at 9 bases. There are 15 residues in the CDR3. From germline, CDR1 is SGHNT and CDR2 YENEEA. V gave up 4 bases and J gave up 5 bases; unmatched junction bases: 6. The CDR3 region has the DNA TGTGCCAGCAGCTGGGGACTAGCAGTAAACAATGAGCAGTTCTTC. Encoded protein: CASSWGLAVNNEQFF.

CDR3 nucleotide sequence: TGTGCCAGTAGTATGGGGCCAGACAATGAGCAGTTCTTC. Translated, it gives CASSMGPDNEQFF. The V gene is TRBV19, the J gene TRBJ2-1, with a possible D match to TRBD1 (5 bases). V was pared by 3 bases and J by 5 bases, with 8 bases between. Germline V gives CDR1 LNHDA, CDR2 SQIVND (reference sequence). The CDR3 runs 13 residues.

Only a few counts were recorded for this clone. The chain employs TRBV7-2 and TRBJ2-7; 7 nucleotides line up with TRBD2. J gave up 2 bases and V 1 base, and 11 bases lay outside the gene matches. CDR1 and CDR2 from the germline V gene are SGHTA and FQGNSA. The length of the CDR3 is 17 residues. The CDR3, as DNA: TGTGCCAGCAGCTTAGTGGGGGTGCTAGCGGACCCCTACGAGCAGTACTTC. Amino acid sequence: CASSLVGVLADPYEQYF.

V gene TRBV2 combines with J gene TRBJ2-5; TRBD2 aligns across 11 bases. V was pared by 5 bases and J by 1 base, with 6 bases of the junction left unmatched. This CDR3 spans 16 amino acids. Looked up from germline, CDR1 is SNHLY and CDR2 is FYNNEI. DNA for the CDR3: TGTGCCAGCAGTTTCCCGGGACTAGCGGTCCAAGAGACCCAGTACTTC. Translating it yields CASSFPGLAVQETQYF.

V usage is TRBV27 and J usage is TRBJ1-1; 8 nucleotides agree with TRBD1. The CDR3 totals 15 residues. With V trimmed by 3 bases and J by 2 bases, 5 bases remained unmatched. Germline lookup yields CDR1 MNHEY and CDR2 SMNVEV (reference sequence). The CDR3 region is CASSFLGQGNTEAFF. For the CDR3, the DNA is TGTGCCAGCAGTTTCCTCGGACAGGGCAACACTGAAGCTTTCTTT.

This clone was observed a few times. The chain has TRBV27 and TRBJ1-1; D is uncertain. The V gene lost 0 bases and the J gene lost 8 bases, with 13 bases spanning the gap. Germline V CDR1 and CDR2: MNHEY, SMNVEV (reference sequence). The CDR3 covers 14 residues. Written as DNA, the CDR3 is TGTGCCAGCAGTTTATCCCGAGGAGCCGTAGAAGCTTTCTTT. Translated, it gives CASSLSRGAVEAFF.

The chain employs TRBV2 and TRBJ1-2; possible D gene TRBD1, 5 bases. There are 15 residues in the CDR3. Germline assignment: CDR1 SNHLY and CDR2 FYNNEI. With 1 base removed from V and 4 bases from J, the gap between germline ends came to 13 bases. The CDR3 is CASSEGTTGVYGYTF. The CDR3 nucleotides are TGTGCCAGCAGTGAAGGCACCACGGGGGTCTATGGCTACACCTTC.

This chain links TRBV18 with TRBJ2-1, with 10 bases matching TRBD2. V lost 3 bases, J lost 10 bases, and 15 bases stayed unmatched. Germline V gives CDR1 KGHSH, CDR2 LQKENI. The CDR3 extends over 17 amino acids. The CDR3 coding sequence is TGTGCCAGCTCACCCCCCAGGGCCTTAGCGGGAGGTTGGGAGCAGTTCTTC. It specifies CASSPPRALAGGWEQFF.

The J gene is TRBJ1-6, the V gene TRBV30, with TRBD1 as a possible D gene (5 bases). V lost 0 bases and J 9 bases, leaving 12 bases between the germline ends. There are 14 residues in the CDR3. In germline, CDR1 is GTSNPN, CDR2 SVGIG (reference sequence). CDR3: CAWSVGGFGSPLHF. For the CDR3, the DNA is TGTGCCTGGAGTGTTGGGGGGTTCGGTTCACCCCTCCACTTT.

V usage is TRBV5-1 and J usage is TRBJ1-5, with 8 bases that match TRBD1. This CDR3 comprises 14 residues. Germline V gene data show CDR1 as SGHRS and CDR2 as YFSETQ. With 2 bases clipped from V and 5 bases from J, the junction kept 3 bases outside the gene matches. The CDR3 region has the DNA TGCGCCAGCAGCTTACAGGGGGGGGATCAGCCCCAGCATTTT. Residues: CASSLQGGDQPQHF.

This chain links TRBV7-2 with TRBJ2-7, with 10 positions matching TRBD1. The CDR3 is made up of 14 amino acids. V was clipped by 7 bases and J by 3 bases; unmatched bases: 6. Germline values: CDR1 SGHTA, CDR2 FQGNSA. CDR3 DNA sequence: TGTGCCAGCATGCTGACAGGGGGCCTCTACGAGCAGTACTTC. Protein product: CASMLTGGLYEQYF.

The J gene is TRBJ2-6, the V gene TRBV5-1; no reliable D call. Looked up from germline, CDR1 is SGHRS and CDR2 is YFSETQ. There are 15 residues in the CDR3. V was cut by 2 bases and J by 0 bases, with 6 bases left in between. This CDR3 is CASSFRFSGANVLTF. The CDR3 nucleotides are TGCGCCAGCAGCTTCCGGTTCTCTGGGGCCAACGTCCTGACTTTC.

This clone occurred a few times. The chain joins TRBV27 to TRBJ2-5; 9 bases are shared with TRBD2. Trimming at V came to 2 bases and at J to 5 bases, leaving 9 bases not matched to a gene. The CDR3 has 16 residues. Germline CDR1 MNHEY, CDR2 SMNVEV (reference sequence). The CDR3 DNA is TGTGCCAGCAGTTTAAGCCCTAGCGGGGCGTGGGAGACCCAGTACTTC. This gives the protein CASSLSPSGAWETQYF.

The chain combines TRBV15 with TRBJ1-2, with 10 bases lining up with TRBD1. Germline trimming cut 3 bases from V and 4 bases from J; bases unmatched to any gene: 2. CDR1 is LNHNV, CDR2 YYDKDF, per germline (reference sequence). There are 14 residues in the CDR3. In DNA form, the CDR3 reads TGTGCCACCAGCAGCGGACAGGGGGTCTATGGCTACACCTTC. Its protein is CATSSGQGVYGYTF.

Only one count was recorded for this clone. The J gene is TRBJ1-5, the V gene TRBV6-1; 8 bases align to TRBD1. Germline CDR1 MNHNS, CDR2 SASEGT. V shed 3 bases, J shed 1 base, and the junction held 11 bases outside the gene matches. There are 18 residues in the CDR3. The CDR3, as DNA: TGTGCCAGCAGTGAGCGGCAGGGGGCGGGCGGAAGCAATCAGCCCCAGCATTTT. Its translation is CASSERQGAGGSNQPQHF.

This clone was seen only once. The chain links TRBV4-1 to TRBJ2-1, with TRBD2 matching 12 bases. The CDR3 length is 17 residues. V gave up 6 bases and J gave up 4 bases; unmatched junction bases: 10. Germline CDR1 and CDR2: MGHRA and YSYEKL. As DNA, the CDR3 is TGCGCCAGCAGGAGACTAGCGGGAGAATCGTCGTACAATGAGCAGTTCTTC. It yields the protein CASRRLAGESSYNEQFF.

CDR3 sequence: CASSLVQGSAYQETQYF. Written as DNA, the CDR3 is TGTGCCAGCAGTTTAGTTCAGGGATCCGCGTACCAAGAGACCCAGTACTTC. The genes are TRBV27 and TRBJ2-5, with D possibly being TRBD1 (5 bases). The CDR3 loop spans 17 amino acids. The ends were cut back, 2 bases at V and 0 bases at J, with 16 bases in the middle. Germline V lookup: CDR1 MNHEY, CDR2 SMNVEV (reference sequence).

The chain combines TRBV18 with TRBJ1-2; a possible D gene is TRBD1 (6 bases). This CDR3 contains 14 residues. From germline, CDR1 is KGHSH and CDR2 LQKENI. V lost 3 bases and J lost 3, with 11 bases in between. This CDR3 reads CASSPGGADYGYTF. The CDR3 DNA reads TGTGCCAGCTCACCGGGGGGGGCTGACTATGGCTACACCTTC.

The V gene is TRBV7-2, the J gene TRBJ1-2; TRBD1 is a possible D gene (6 bases). Germline-derived CDR1 and CDR2 are SGHTA and FQGNSA. The CDR3 has 13 amino acids. Between the trimmed V and J ends, which lost 2 bases and 4 bases, there was a span of 8 bases. The CDR3 protein is CASSLRTAYGYTF. In DNA, the CDR3 is TGTGCCAGCAGCTTAAGGACAGCCTATGGCTACACCTTC.

This clone was observed a handful of times. This chain uses TRBV6-2 or TRBV6-3 with TRBJ2-4; a weak D match, TRBD1 (5 bases). This CDR3 spans 14 amino acids. The germline CDR1 and CDR2 sequences are MNHEY and SVGEGT. V lost 6 bases and J 4 bases, leaving 13 bases between the germline ends. This CDR3 reads CASSRSGNKNIQYF. In DNA form, the CDR3 reads TGTGCCAGCAGCCGCTCAGGGAATAAAAACATTCAGTACTTC.

The V call is TRBV6-1, the J call TRBJ1-2, with D maybe TRBD1 (5 bases). Trimming cost V 0 bases and J 2 bases, with 10 bases left between them. The CDR3 extends over 15 amino acids. Looked up from germline, CDR1 is MNHNS and CDR2 is SASEGT. The CDR3 is CASSEATGANYGYTF. In DNA form, the CDR3 reads TGTGCCAGCAGTGAAGCTACAGGAGCGAACTATGGCTACACCTTC.

CDR3 loop: CASSPDRGRQPQHF. The DNA of the CDR3 is TGTGCCAGCAGCCCGGACAGGGGGCGTCAGCCCCAGCATTTT. V usage is TRBV5-8 and J usage is TRBJ1-5; 11 positions match TRBD1. The CDR3 totals 14 residues. The germline CDR1 and CDR2 sequences are SGHTS and YDEGEE. The trim removed 4 bases at V and 6 bases at J, leaving 3 bases unmatched.

V is TRBV11-2 and J is TRBJ2-2; 10 bases align to TRBD2. The CDR3 is made up of 16 amino acids. V trimming: 3 bases; J trimming: 1 base; junction bases outside the gene matches: 2. Germline loops: CDR1 SGHAT, CDR2 FQNNGV. The CDR3 here is CASSLRLAGNTGELFF. The CDR3 DNA sequence: TGTGCCAGCAGCTTGCGACTAGCGGGGAACACCGGGGAGCTGTTTTTT.

The chain combines TRBV30 with TRBJ2-3; the D is unclear. Trimming took off 2 bases at V and 3 bases at J, with 6 bases between the two ends. There are 12 residues in the CDR3. Looked up from germline, CDR1 is GTSNPN and CDR2 is SVGIG (reference sequence). CDR3 sequence (DNA): TGTGCCTGGAGTCAAGCTACAGATACGCAGTATTTT. Protein product: CAWSQATDTQYF.

The chain is built from TRBV6-1 and TRBJ1-5; 11 nucleotides align to TRBD1. The germline V gene has CDR1 MNHNS and CDR2 SASEGT. The CDR3 length is 18 residues. V shed 4 bases and J 7 bases; nucleotides not matched to a gene: 15. Here the CDR3 reads CASSGLGQGVFGWQPQHF. In nucleotides, the CDR3 is TGTGCCAGCAGTGGCCTGGGACAGGGGGTTTTTGGTTGGCAGCCCCAGCATTTT.

The rearrangement links TRBV3-1 (or the pseudogene TRBV3-2) to TRBJ2-3; 10 bases are a match to TRBD1. CDR3 size: 20 residues. With 5 bases clipped from V and 4 bases from J, the junction kept 21 bases outside the gene matches. From germline, CDR1 is LGHDT and CDR2 YNNKEL (reference sequence). Written as DNA, the CDR3 is TGTGCCAGCAGCTTTCGGACAGGGGGAACGGGAGGGTCCGTTGCAGATACGCAGTATTTT. Translating gives CASSFRTGGTGGSVADTQYF.